This entry features one T cell receptor beta chain sequence. The data were obtained in a study of cytomegalovirus exposure and HLA in healthy donors. There are 12 residues in the CDR3. From germline, CDR1 is MNHEY and CDR2 SVGAGI. V was pared by 4 bases and J by 3 bases, with 3 bases between. PCR was performed using 60 Vbeta and 13 Jbeta primers. TCRdb keeps only in-frame clones here, not all; method: immunoSEQ multiplex PCR. The top ten clones hold around 3.6% of a sample with more than 130,000 clones, about 75% of them seen once. Sequencing was performed on PBMCs. The chain has TRBV6-5 and TRBJ2-2; D uncertain. This receptor was obtained from a young man in good health and CMV-seronegative. CDR3 sequence reads: CASSSYTGELFF. The CDR3 nucleotides are TGTGCCAGCAGTTCCTACACCGGGGAGCTGTTTTTT.